This TCR beta chain was identified during a study of blood T cell repertoires in COVID-19. Study background: Acute and convalescent COVID-19 specimens originated in the United States, Italy and Spain. T cells, B-cell-depleted T cells, or PBMCs provided the cDNA or gDNA that served as material.

How the authors handled the data: Amplified reference gene primers provided the basis for estimating nucleated cell counts. TCRdb's copy holds only in-frame clones and misses some; the assay was immunoSEQ multiplex PCR. Clonal size and the V and J genes are those of that table, whereas D and trimming came from the DNA. Here the sample spans approximately 68,000 clones, about 81% being singletons. This receptor was obtained from a human donor in a cohort sampled during active COVID-19. The source material was peripheral blood.

The CDR3 loop is CASTSGTDTDTQYF. The CDR3 bases are TGTGCCAGTACTAGCGGGACCGACACAGATACGCAGTATTTT. The rearrangement uses TRBV5-5 and TRBJ2-3; 10 nucleotides agree with TRBD2. This CDR3 is 14 amino acids long. With V trimmed by 8 bases and J by 2 bases, 5 bases remained unmatched. Germline CDR1 and CDR2: SGHKS and YYEKEE (reference sequence).